Shown below are 4 T cell receptor beta chains from a single sample sequenced in a study of blood T cell repertoires in COVID-19. The table came from immunoSEQ multiplex PCR; TCRdb's copy has only in-frame clones and leaves some out. The repertoire holds 250,000 to 400,000 clones, with 90% as singletons. The specimen was peripheral blood. The receptor source for this set is a woman younger than 45 with COVID-19, enrolled during active disease.

This chain uses TRBV7-9 with TRBJ2-3; D is perhaps TRBD2 (6 bases). V was shortened by 7 bases and J by 0 bases, with 23 bases between the two germline ends. The CDR3 sequence is 18 residues long. The germline gives CDR1 SEHNR, CDR2 FQNEAQ (reference sequence). DNA of the CDR3: TGTGCCAGCACCGTTATAGTCCGGGGCGGGGTCAGCACAGATACGCAGTATTTT. Translated, it gives CASTVIVRGGVSTDTQYF.

This clone has a single count. The rearrangement uses TRBV4-1 and TRBJ2-4; 7 positions match TRBD1. Germline-derived CDR1 and CDR2 are MGHRA and YSYEKL. V was clipped by 2 bases and J by 0 bases; unmatched bases: 4. This CDR3 has 16 amino acids. The CDR3 DNA sequence: TGCGCCAGCAGCCAACTGACAGGGCTAGCCAAAAACATTCAGTACTTC. Translation gives CASSQLTGLAKNIQYF.

This chain links TRBV4-1 with TRBJ2-1; 11 nucleotides align to TRBD2. After removal of 1 base from V and 6 bases from J, the junction contained 14 bases not matched to a gene. Germline V gives CDR1 MGHRA, CDR2 YSYEKL. CDR3 length: 19 amino acids. The CDR3 is CASSQGLFSGRGIGNEQFF. The DNA of the CDR3 is TGCGCCAGCAGCCAAGGATTATTTAGCGGGAGGGGGATTGGCAATGAGCAGTTCTTC.

The V and J genes are TRBV10-2 and TRBJ2-3; 11 nucleotides line up with TRBD2. Germline values: CDR1 WSHSY, CDR2 SAAADI. The CDR3 totals 15 residues. With V trimmed by 7 bases and J by 5 bases, 8 bases remained unmatched. The CDR3 region is CASTLAGGGGDTQYF. CDR3 in DNA: TGCGCCAGCACCCTAGCGGGAGGAGGCGGAGATACGCAGTATTTT.